This T cell receptor beta chain was obtained from a study of T cells in Graves' hyperthyroidism and ophthalmopathy. Study-level points and caveats: Ophthalmopathy cases were set apart from stable hyperthyroidism by a 13 V-J model. Ophthalmopathy was identified by the model a median 6.5 months ahead of onset.

This clonotype was picked up a small number of times. The antigen is undetermined. Germline V CDR1 and CDR2: LNHDA, SQIVND (reference sequence). Trimming pared 6 bases from V and 6 bases from J, leaving 8 bases between. The CDR3 has 12 residues. RNA transcripts served as the template for amplifying TCR beta CDR3 regions. First-round RT-PCR with HTBI primers amplified the TCR CDR3 region. TCRdb reprocessed the multiplex PCR reads with MiXCR, giving one entry per CDR3 protein. Altogether around 800,000 distinct CDR3 sequences are present, 35% to 40% being singletons, with the ten largest covering 7.5% to 9.5%. Uncontrolled infection, other autoimmune disease, pregnancy or lactation barred patients from enrollment.

The specimen was blood. The TCR comes from a man aged 18 to 30 with Graves' hyperthyroidism. This chain uses TRBV19 with TRBJ1-4; D is undetermined. The CDR3 DNA follows: TGTGCCAGTAGAGGGATTGATGAAAAACTGTTTTTT. It codes for CASRGIDEKLFF.